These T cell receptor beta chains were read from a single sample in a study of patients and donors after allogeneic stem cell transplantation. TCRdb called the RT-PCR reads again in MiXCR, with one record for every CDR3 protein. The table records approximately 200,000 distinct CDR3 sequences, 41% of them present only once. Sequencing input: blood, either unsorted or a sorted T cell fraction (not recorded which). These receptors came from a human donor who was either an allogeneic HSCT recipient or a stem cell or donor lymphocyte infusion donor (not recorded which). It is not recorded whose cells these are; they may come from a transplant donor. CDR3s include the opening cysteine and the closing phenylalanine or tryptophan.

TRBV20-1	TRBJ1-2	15	CSAETQDSSNYGYTF
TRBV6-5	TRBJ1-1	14	CASRPDRVDTEAFF
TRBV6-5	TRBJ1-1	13	CASSYLMNTEAFF
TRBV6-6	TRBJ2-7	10	CASGLGEQYF
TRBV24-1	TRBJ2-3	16	CATSDRQGGRTDTQYF
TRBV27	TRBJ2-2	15	CASTRAGVDTGELFF
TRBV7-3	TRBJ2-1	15	CASSLGLAGVNEQFF
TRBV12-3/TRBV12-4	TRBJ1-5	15	CASSLQIEGYQPQHF
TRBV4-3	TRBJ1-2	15	CASSQGQGANYGYTF
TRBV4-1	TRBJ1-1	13	CASSQEQWTEAFF
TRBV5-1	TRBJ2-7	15	CASSLILGSSYEQYF
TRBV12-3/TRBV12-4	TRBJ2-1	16	CASRTSGISSYNEQFF
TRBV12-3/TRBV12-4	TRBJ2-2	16	CASSIPGQGAFGELFF
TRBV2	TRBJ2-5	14	CASSMQGAFETQYF
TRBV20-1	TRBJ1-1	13	CSAPGGWGTEAFF
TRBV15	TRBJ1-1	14	CATRIHRKNTEAFF
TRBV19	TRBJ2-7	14	CASSTGTVSYEQYF
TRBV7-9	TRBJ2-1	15	CASSLVGGSGDEQFF
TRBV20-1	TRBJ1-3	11	CSSSWGNTIYF
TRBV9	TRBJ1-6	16	CASSATGKGDNSPLHF
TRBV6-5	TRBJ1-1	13	CASWEVANTEAFF
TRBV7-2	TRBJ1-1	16	CASSLTPGQKNTEAFF
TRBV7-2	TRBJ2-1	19	CASSLSGLAGGGGYNEQFF
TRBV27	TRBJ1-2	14	CASGYRGERYGYTF
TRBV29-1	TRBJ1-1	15	CSATWLAGMNTEAFF
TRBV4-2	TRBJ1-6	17	CASSHAGTEFYNSPLHF
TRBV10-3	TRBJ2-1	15	CAISETGSSYNEQFF
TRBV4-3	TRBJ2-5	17	CASSDQRQGGIQETQYF
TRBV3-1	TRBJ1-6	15	CASSHGQTRASPLHF
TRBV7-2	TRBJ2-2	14	CASSLTGYTGELFF
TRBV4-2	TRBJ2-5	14	CASSTSGLEETQYF
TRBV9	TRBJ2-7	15	CASSVGHGRADEQYF
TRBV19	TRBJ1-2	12	CASSIHRDGYTF
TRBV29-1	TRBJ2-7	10	CSVEEGEQYF
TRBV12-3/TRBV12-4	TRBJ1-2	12	CANTRTGEGYTF
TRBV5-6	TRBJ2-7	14	CASKLGQGYHEQYF
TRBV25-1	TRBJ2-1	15	CASTPGQAAYNEQFF
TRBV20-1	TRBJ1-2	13	CSASTGPNYGYTF
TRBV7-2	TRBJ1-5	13	CASSPGGIQPQHF
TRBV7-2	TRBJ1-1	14	CASTPGAGNTEAFF